This TCR beta chain was sequenced in a study of blood T cells in healthy people across ages. Germline CDR1 reads KGHDR; CDR2 reads SFDVKD. The CDR3 is made up of 11 amino acids. V lost 7 bases, J lost 6 bases, and 6 bases lay in between. Study conclusions and caveats: Considered underestimates were the diversity estimates obtained from one million T cells.

Peripheral blood, roughly 9.3 milliliters per donor, was collected. A second PCR of about 7 to 12 cycles used a sample-barcoded 5' primer and a J-beta primer mix. A template-switch adaptor that had 12 random nucleotides put a tag on each cDNA molecule. TCRdb ran MiXCR on the 5' RACE reads and lists one entry per CDR3 protein. Found here are 910,000 or so distinct CDR3 sequences, roughly 51% of them singletons; the top ten hold about 21%. Concerning this clonotype itself: Its specificity is unknown.

This receptor was taken from a woman aged 60-75 years in good health. The material sequenced was blood. The rearrangement links TRBV24-1 to TRBJ2-1; the D is unclear. CDR3 bases: TGTGCCACCAGAAGTGCCAATGAGCAGTTCTTC. Encoded protein: CATRSANEQFF.